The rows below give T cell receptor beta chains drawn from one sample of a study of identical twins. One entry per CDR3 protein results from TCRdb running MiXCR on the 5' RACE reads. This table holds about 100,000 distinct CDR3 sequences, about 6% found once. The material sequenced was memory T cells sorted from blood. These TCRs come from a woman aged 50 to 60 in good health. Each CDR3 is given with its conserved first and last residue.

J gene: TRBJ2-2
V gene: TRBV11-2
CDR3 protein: CASSRTGLGNTGELFF

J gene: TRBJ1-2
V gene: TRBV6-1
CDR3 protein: CASSDWREGLSYGYTF

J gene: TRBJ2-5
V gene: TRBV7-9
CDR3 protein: CASSPRVGEETQYF

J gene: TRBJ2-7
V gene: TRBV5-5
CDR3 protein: CASRGGVPYEQYF

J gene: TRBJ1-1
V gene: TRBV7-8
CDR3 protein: CASKQGQASDANTEAFF

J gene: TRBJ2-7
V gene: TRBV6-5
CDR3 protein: CASSPGPSFPGAQYF

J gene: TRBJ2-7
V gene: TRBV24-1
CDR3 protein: CATSDVSRYEQYF

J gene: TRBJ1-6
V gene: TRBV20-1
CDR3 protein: CSATSERIGGSPLHF

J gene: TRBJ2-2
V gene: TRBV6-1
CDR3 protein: CASTLRGNTGELFF

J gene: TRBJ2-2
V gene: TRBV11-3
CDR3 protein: CASSLSGAENTGELFF

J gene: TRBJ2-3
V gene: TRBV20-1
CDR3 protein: CSARESGGATDTQYF

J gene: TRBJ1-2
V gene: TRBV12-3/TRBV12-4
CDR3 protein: CASSPRRTGDGYTF

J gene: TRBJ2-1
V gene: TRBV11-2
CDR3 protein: CASSSGTRQFF

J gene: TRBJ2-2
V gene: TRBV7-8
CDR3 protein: CASSHQAGLTNTGELFF

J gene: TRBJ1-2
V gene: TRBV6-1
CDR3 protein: CASSDPDRGYGYTF

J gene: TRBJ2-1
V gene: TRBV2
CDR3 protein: CASRELAGGYNEQFF

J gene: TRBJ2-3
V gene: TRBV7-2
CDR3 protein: CASSFGPSSDTQYF

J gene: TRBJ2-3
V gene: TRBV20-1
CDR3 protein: CSAWGPGVGSNTDTQYF

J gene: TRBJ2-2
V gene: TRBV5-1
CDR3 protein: CASSPVDRGTGELFF

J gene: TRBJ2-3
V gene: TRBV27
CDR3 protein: CASSFGSGRGTDTQYF

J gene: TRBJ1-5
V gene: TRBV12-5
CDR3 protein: CASGLVTGAPHQPQHF

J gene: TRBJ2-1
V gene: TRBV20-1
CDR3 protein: CSARDHGGGVSNEQFF

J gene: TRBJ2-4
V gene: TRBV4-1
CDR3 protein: CASSQGRAGLAKNIQYF

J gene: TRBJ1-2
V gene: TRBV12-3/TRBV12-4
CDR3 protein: CASSLAGQNYGYTF

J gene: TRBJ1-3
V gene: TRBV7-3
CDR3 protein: CASSLNPGRGDTIYF

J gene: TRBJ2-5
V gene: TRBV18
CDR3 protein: CASSPGQGVETQYF

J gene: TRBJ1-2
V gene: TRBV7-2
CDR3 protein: CASSPQSTGGTYGYTF

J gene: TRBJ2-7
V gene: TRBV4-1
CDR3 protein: CASSQLHGLMSSYEQYF

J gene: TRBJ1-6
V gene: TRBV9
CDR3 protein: CASSVDTPGSPLHF

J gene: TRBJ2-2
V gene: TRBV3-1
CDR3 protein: CASSREMGGELFF

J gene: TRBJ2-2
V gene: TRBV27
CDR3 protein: CASGRKPGNTGELFF

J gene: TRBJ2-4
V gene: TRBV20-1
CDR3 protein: CSARDPLAGGRMAKNIQYF

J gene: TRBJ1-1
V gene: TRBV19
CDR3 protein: CASNSRGTEAFF

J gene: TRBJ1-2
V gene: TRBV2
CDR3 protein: CASTEANYGYTF

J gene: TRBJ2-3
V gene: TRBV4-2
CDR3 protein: CASSRERTSGTDTQYF

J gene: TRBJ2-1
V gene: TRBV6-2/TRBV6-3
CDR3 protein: CASRTTGGKGNEQFF

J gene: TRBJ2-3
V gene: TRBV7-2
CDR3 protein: CASSSGLAGDTDTQYF

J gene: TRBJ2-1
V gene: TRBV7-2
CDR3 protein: CASSAGLYNEQFF

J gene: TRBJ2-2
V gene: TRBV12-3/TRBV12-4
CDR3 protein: CASSFWSLGVTTGELFF

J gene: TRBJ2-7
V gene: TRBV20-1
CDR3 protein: CSAMATSGRLDEQYF

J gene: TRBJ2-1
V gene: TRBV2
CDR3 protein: CASKTGGGRARNEQFF

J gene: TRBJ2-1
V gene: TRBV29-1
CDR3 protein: CSVATGTSGYNEQFF

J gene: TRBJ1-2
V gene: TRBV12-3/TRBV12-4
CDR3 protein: CASLPNRGNYGYTF

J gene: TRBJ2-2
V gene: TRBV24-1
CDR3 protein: CATSDPGVRTNTGELFF

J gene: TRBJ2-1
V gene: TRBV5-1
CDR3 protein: CASTDGLGGARRNEQFF

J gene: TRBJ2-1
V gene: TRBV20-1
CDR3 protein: CSAWRGRADEQFF

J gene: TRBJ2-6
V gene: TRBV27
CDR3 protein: CASTRISGTGALSGANVLTF

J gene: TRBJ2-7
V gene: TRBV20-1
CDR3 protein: CSAGGQWRRSSYEQYF

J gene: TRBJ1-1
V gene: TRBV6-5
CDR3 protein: CASSYSFSRTGPNTEAFF

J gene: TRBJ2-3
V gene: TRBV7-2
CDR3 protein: CASSPGGSDTQYF

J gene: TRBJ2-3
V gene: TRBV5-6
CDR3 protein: CASSFGLLGDTQYF

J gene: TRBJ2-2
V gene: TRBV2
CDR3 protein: CASSVNQPGELFF

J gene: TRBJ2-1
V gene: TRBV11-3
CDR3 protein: CASSLSPRNEQFF